The subject of this entry is one TCR beta chain. This sample was taken from a study of blood T cell repertoires in COVID-19. The CDR3 sequence is 14 residues long. Trimming stripped 4 bases from V and 8 bases from J, with 15 bases between. CDR1 MDHEN and CDR2 SYDVKM come from the germline V gene. The table came from immunoSEQ multiplex PCR; TCRdb's copy has only in-frame clones and leaves some out. The sample holds approximately 120,000 clones, 75% to 90% seen once. Sequenced input: peripheral blood. The rearrangement joins TRBV28 to TRBJ2-4, with D perhaps TRBD1 (5 bases). This receptor was identified in a woman between 50 and 59 years old with acute or convalescent COVID-19. This chain's CDR3 is CASSWGNPSDIQYF. CDR3 DNA sequence: TGTGCCAGCAGTTGGGGCAACCCGTCGGACATTCAGTACTTC. Complete variable domain (other parts from reference TRBV28 and TRBJ2-4): DVKVTQSSRYLVKRTGEKVFLECVQDMDHENMFWYRQDPGLGLRLIYFSYDVKMKEKGDIPEGYSVSREKKERFSLILESASTNQTSMYLCASSWGNPSDIQYFGAGTRLSVL.